The 8 T cell receptor beta chains in this list originate from one sample, sequenced in a study of chemoradiotherapy in HPV16-positive cancers. Assay: immunoSEQ multiplex PCR; the TCRdb copy retains only in-frame clones and omits some. The data contain more than 5,000 clones, 70% to 90% of them seen just once; the ten biggest clones take up approximately 2%. This material consisted of blood, taken from a patient who underwent chemoradiotherapy. These receptors all stem from a human donor with HPV-associated anogenital cancer.

This clone came up a few times. The CDR3: CASSPSPVAGGPRNEQFF. The CDR3 DNA is TGTGCCAGCAGCCCAAGCCCCGTAGCGGGAGGGCCGCGAAATGAGCAGTTCTTC. The rearrangement joins TRBV7-9 to TRBJ2-1; 11 nucleotides align to TRBD2. V lost 5 bases, J lost 7 bases, and 16 bases stayed unmatched. Germline values: CDR1 SEHNR, CDR2 FQNEAQ (reference sequence). The CDR3 spans 18 residues.

The chain has TRBV9 and TRBJ1-2; D gene ambiguous. This CDR3 spans 14 amino acids. V lost 7 bases, J lost 8 bases, and 21 bases lay in between. The germline CDR1 and CDR2 sequences are SGDLS and YYNGEE. CDR3 sequence reads: CASQTNVMGGGYTF. The CDR3 DNA follows: TGTGCCAGCCAGACCAATGTCATGGGCGGGGGCTACACCTTC.

The chain carries TRBV20-1 and TRBJ1-1; D is uncertain. CDR1 and CDR2 (germline): DFQATT, SNEGSKA (reference sequence). The CDR3 consists of 11 residues. V dropped 3 bases and J dropped 7 bases, with 9 bases sitting between them. The chain's CDR3 is CSASKRDEAFF. CDR3 DNA: TGCAGTGCTAGTAAGAGGGATGAAGCTTTCTTT.

The genes are TRBV7-9 and TRBJ1-1; D might be TRBD1 (6 bases). V lost 0 bases, J lost 0 bases, and 8 bases lay in between. The CDR3 is 15 amino acids. The germline gives CDR1 SEHNR, CDR2 FQNEAQ (reference sequence). The CDR3 DNA reads as TGTGCCAGCAGCTTAGCGCAGGGGTTGAACACTGAAGCTTTCTTT. This gives the protein CASSLAQGLNTEAFF.

The chain combines TRBV4-3 with TRBJ2-2; D gene uncertain. Germline CDR1 reads LGHNA; CDR2 reads YSLEER. The ends were cut back, 5 bases at V and 7 bases at J, with 11 bases in the middle. There are 13 residues in the CDR3. CDR3 nucleotides: TGCGCCAGCAGCTCGCGTCTGGGCGGGGAGCTGTTTTTT. Translated, it gives CASSSRLGGELFF.

The gene calls are TRBV18 and TRBJ1-1; no clear D gene. Trimming shortened V by 5 bases and J by 6 bases, and 13 bases separated the two germline ends. Germline lookup yields CDR1 KGHSH and CDR2 LQKENI. This CDR3 spans 13 amino acids. As DNA, the CDR3 is TGTGCCAGCTCAATTGACAAACGAGCTGAAGCTTTCTTT. Encoded protein: CASSIDKRAEAFF.

This chain joins TRBV5-1 and TRBJ2-3; D is possibly TRBD2 (5 bases). Germline assignment: CDR1 SGHRS and CDR2 YFSETQ. The CDR3 runs 16 residues. Trimming stripped 5 bases from V and 3 bases from J, with 19 bases between. CDR3 residues: CASRPLPGMETDTQYF. The CDR3 coding sequence is TGCGCCAGCAGGCCTTTGCCGGGGATGGAGACAGATACGCAGTATTTT.

The chain joins TRBV13 to TRBJ2-3, with 8 positions matching TRBD2. The germline CDR1 and CDR2 sequences are PRHDT and FYEKMQ (reference sequence). CDR3 size: 16 residues. J lost 1 base, V lost 0 bases, and 3 bases had no gene match. CDR3 protein: CASSLGGLVGTDTQYF. The CDR3, as DNA: TGTGCCAGCAGCTTAGGGGGACTAGTCGGCACAGATACGCAGTATTTT.